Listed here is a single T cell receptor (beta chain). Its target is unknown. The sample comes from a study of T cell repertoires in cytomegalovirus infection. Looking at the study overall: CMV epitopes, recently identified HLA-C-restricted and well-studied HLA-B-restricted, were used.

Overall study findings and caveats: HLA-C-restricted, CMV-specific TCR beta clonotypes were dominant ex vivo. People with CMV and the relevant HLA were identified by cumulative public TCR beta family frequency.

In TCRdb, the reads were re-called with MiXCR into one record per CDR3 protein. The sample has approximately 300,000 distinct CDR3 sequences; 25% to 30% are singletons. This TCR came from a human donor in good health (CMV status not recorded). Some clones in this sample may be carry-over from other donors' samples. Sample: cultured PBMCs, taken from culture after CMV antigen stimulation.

DNA of the CDR3: TGTGCCAGCAGGGGGGGGCAGGGGGCTTTGGAAGCTTTCTTT. Its translation is CASRGGQGALEAFF. This chain connects TRBV11-2 to TRBJ1-1; 8 nucleotides match TRBD1. V shed 6 bases, J shed 8 bases, and the junction held 11 bases outside the gene matches. CDR1 and CDR2 from the germline V gene are SGHAT and FQNNGV. The CDR3 sequence is 14 residues long.